One T cell receptor beta chain is described in this entry. Its recognized antigen is unknown. No quality values exist for individual bases; no much larger clone is one base distant. To prepare the library, PCR was applied. The data were produced on an Illumina HiSeq 2500. To reduce PCR and sequencing biases, unique molecular identifiers were built into the TCR beta cDNA libraries. Every 1 to 10 million input T cells yielded 500,000 or so cDNA molecules, meaning each molecule approximated one T cell. The same protocol used for the earlier healthy control dataset was applied to prepare and sequence the patient libraries. Samples belonging to the same batch were prepared together, multiplexed and sequenced on a shared HiSeq lane. The authors' pipeline ran thus. MIGEC handled the raw barcoded reads, throwing out single-read molecular identifier groups before consensus assembly and CDR3 extraction. Clonotype tables were post-analysed with VDJtools, normalizing diversity by down-sampling all datasets to the smallest sample size. To correct batch-related cross-sample contamination, repertoire overlap clustering matched CDR3 amino acid sequences but not nucleotide sequences. TCRdb redid the processing of the public reads, applying fastp at Q25 and MiXCR, and retained in-frame beta chains. CDR3 protein sequences are deduplicated, and each keeps its most common genes and DNA. These V and J calls derive from TCRdb rather than the authors' analysis. The sample yields hundreds of thousands of distinct CDR3 sequences; about 44% were counted once. Approximately 1.7% of the sample lies in the top ten.

These data belong to a study of post-analysis software for immune sequencing data (dated by TCRdb to about 2015). The study in broad terms: Disease courses on record covered relapsing-remitting, secondary progressive and progressive-relapsing multiple sclerosis, though some patients had no subtype annotation. A subset of samples was prepared in parallel using single-end sample barcoding, then pooled and co-amplified after Illumina adapter ligation. The patient repertoires were compared against 11 previously published healthy control repertoires obtained from donors aged roughly 6 to 28 years. Overall results and qualifications from the work: The multiple sclerosis patient group was slightly younger than the control group. Direct clustering with F measure showed strong co-clustering of samples prepared in the same batch, prompting a batch-effect correction. Significantly lower normalized Chao1 diversity was found in multiple sclerosis patients than in controls, suggesting substantial peripheral T-cell clonal expansion. Several TRBV segments, including TRBV5-6, TRBV5-1 and TRBV20-1, were significantly more frequent in patients than controls.

To demonstrate the VDJtools post-analysis software, the study profiled TCR beta repertoires from the peripheral blood of about 13 young patients with multiple sclerosis. Multiple sclerosis patients were children and adolescents aged roughly 6 to 17 years. Trimming at the junction amounts to 4 bases on V and 5 bases on J, and the germline ends lie 9 bases apart. From the cysteine through the phenylalanine, the CDR3 covers 13 amino acids. Left in the record is the CDR3 DNA by itself, 39 bases read in frame from the first base. The rearranged segments are TRBV12-3 or TRBV12-4 and TRBJ2-1; no confident D gene assignment can be made. This TCR derives from a girl aged 10 to 17 with multiple sclerosis. Sequencing was performed on blood. The encoded CDR3 is CASSSWPHNEQFF. The sequenced DNA is TGTGCCAGCAGTTCTTGGCCGCACAATGAGCAGTTCTTC.